Sequencing of this T cell receptor (beta chain) was carried out in a study of HIV-infected children after antiretroviral therapy interruption. Study-wide background: Most participating children were previously exposed to EBV and CMV.

Ten or more counts support this clonotype. Unique molecular identifiers were included in an RNA-based 3' RACE TCR library. From the 3' RACE reads, TCRdb called clonotypes with MiXCR, one entry per CDR3 protein. The data hold about 40,000 distinct CDR3 sequences, with about 6% observed a single time. Treatment denoted: PENTA 11 planned treatment interruption arm or continuous ART arm. The sequences come from CD45RA+ CD4+ T cells from PBMCs, pooled from several time points, collected from a donor given antiretroviral therapy, either interrupted or continuous. The sample's subset: naive CD4+ CD45RA+ CD45RO- T cells. This TCR was recovered from a pool of human donors with HIV.

Written as DNA, the CDR3 is TGTGCCAGCAGCCGGATAGCGGGAGGGAACACCGGGGAGCTGTTTTTT. This codes for CASSRIAGGNTGELFF. This sequence joins TRBV11-2 and TRBJ2-2; TRBD2 matches 10 bases. Trimming took 5 bases from V and 1 from J; bases not matched to a gene: 4. The CDR3 extends over 16 amino acids. Germline V gives CDR1 SGHAT, CDR2 FQNNGV.